This TCR beta chain originates from a study of T cell responses to AZD1222 COVID-19 vaccine. Study summary: Second-dose groups at about 4 or about 12 weeks were pooled.

A remark on this clone: Its antigen is not known.

Profiling relied on immunoSEQ multiplex PCR, and the TCRdb table lists in-frame clones only, not all of them. Found here are some 100,000 clones, around 90% of them singletons; the top ten hold 16%. Study-wide results and caveats: Regions 160-218 and 743-854 dominated among vaccine-associated CD4 TCRs spanning spike.

Specimen: peripheral blood, collected on day 0 of AZD1222 vaccination. This sequence originates from an adult in good health.

The CDR3 sequence: CASSRVGSWARNTGELFF. The CDR3 DNA reads TGTGCCAGCAGCAGAGTCGGGAGCTGGGCTCGAAACACCGGGGAGCTGTTTTTT. The chain couples TRBV28 to TRBJ2-2, with D perhaps TRBD2 (6 bases). Trimming removed 6 bases from V and 2 bases from J, with 22 bases in between. CDR3 length equals 18 residues. The V gene's germline CDR1 is MDHEN and CDR2 SYDVKM.